This T cell receptor beta chain was recovered during a study of beta chain features in type 1 diabetes (dated by TCRdb to the late 2010s). For the study in its entirety: Mean age, gender distribution, total cell number and subset yield were not different between patients and healthy donors. A total of 100 million to 110 million sorted cells were examined across all samples, and a strong correlation was observed between cell number per subset and RNA yield. In the study, TCRB repertoires of sorted circulating CD4+ T cell subsets from recently diagnosed type 1 diabetes patients were compared with those of matched healthy donors. Regulatory and stem cell-like memory subsets were obtained from only 8 patients and roughly 8 healthy donors, while naive and central memory subsets were obtained from all 30 or so donors.

The research as a whole found: In all four CD4+ subsets, TCRB CDR3 length was moderately but significantly shorter in type 1 diabetes patients. Naive, central memory and regulatory TCRB repertoires appeared more similar among patients than among healthy donors. Fewer insertions and more nucleotide deletions at VDJ recombination sites were observed in patients with type 1 diabetes, implying thymic rearrangement abnormalities. HLA sub-analyses involved small numbers of individuals, so any influence of HLA type on TCRB rearrangement remained unresolved. Shorter templates might have been favored by PCR, but patient and control samples were amplified and corrected together, so both groups would have been affected equally by any skew. Sequencing cDNA rather than genomic DNA could over-represent highly expressing activated cells, although activation and CD3 levels did not differ between groups.

A single peripheral blood draw of 90 to 150 mL on average was collected from each donor into heparinised tubes. A BD FACSAria II and a panel including CD45RO, CCR7, CD25, CD127, CD95 and CD27 were used to sort naive, central memory, regulatory and stem cell-like memory CD4+ T cells. Purity was above 95% for every sorted population. Right away, PBMCs were isolated by Lymphoprep density gradient centrifugation and were stained directly, with no culture step. So that batch effects would be minimized, each experiment stained and sorted samples in pairs, pairing one healthy donor with one patient. A few counts support this clone. There is no known antigen for this receptor. No per-base quality is available; no much larger clone lies one base away. Via the germline V gene, CDR1 is SGHTA and CDR2 FQGNSA. The V end loses 6 bases and the J end loses 4 bases, and a stretch of 12 bases separates them. The CDR3 spans 13 residues, from the cysteine through the phenylalanine. The only DNA kept is the CDR3, 39 bases in frame from the first base.

The entire isolated RNA was reverse transcribed using the High Capacity cDNA Reverse Transcription Kit, and thus expressed TCRB transcripts were sequenced. Deep immunoSEQ sequencing was applied to naive, central memory and regulatory T cell samples, giving an average of around 3.8 million total reads per sample. After sorted cells were lysed in RLT buffer, RNA was extracted with DNase-treated RNeasy Micro or Mini kits, with the choice depending on cell number. Each cell subset was processed separately to prevent cross-contamination, with patient and healthy donor samples processed together. Using the immunoSEQ multiplex PCR, TCRB sequences were amplified from cDNA into 87-bp fragments spanning the CDR3 region. The amplicons were sequenced using the Illumina HiSeq platform. Regarding the original processing steps: Synthetic template baselines were used to correct PCR bias computationally, reads within Hamming distance 2 were collapsed together, and singletons that could not be merged were discarded. Reads were aligned to IMGT to assign V, D and J genes, CDR3 length, and insertions or deletions at six rearrangement sites. Within each subset, clonotype counts were normalized to sorted cell number, and only after that were true diversity and Gini coefficients computed with the tcR R package. Repertoire sharing was quantified using the overlap coefficient calculated on TCRB nucleotide sequences. TCRdb's version of the immuneACCESS table is confined to in-frame rearrangements and falls short of the full clone set. An unresolved V gene accounts for under half of the shortfall where checked; the remainder is of unknown origin. D and trimming come from the DNA, and the V and J calls and clone size come from that table. This sample holds under 200,000 clones; 7.5% to 9.5% were observed only once. Over 0.45% of the sample goes to the ten largest clones.

The chain is made from TRBV7-2 and TRBJ1-1; the D gene cannot be resolved reliably. This clonotype originated in a woman between 18 and 29 years old with type 1 diabetes. Sequenced material: central memory CD4+ T cells from blood. At the DNA level, the sequence is TGTGCCAGCAGGTTGGGAGGAGCCACTGAAGCTTTCTTT. This translates into CASRLGGATEAFF.